This T cell receptor (beta chain) was obtained from a study of siplizumab effects on memory and regulatory T cells. About the research overall: Researchers set up mixed lymphocyte reactions in pairs, giving siplizumab at 0.95 to 1 ug/mL or leaving out drug.

In the mixed lymphocyte reaction, cells were cocultured for about 6 days at 37°C. Points from the study as a whole: Naive T cells looked more diverse than memory cells and looked like major alloresponse contributors.

There are 14 residues in the CDR3. There are a few counts of this clone. Its antigen remains unidentified. Only in-frame clones appear in the TCRdb table, and some are missing; sequencing was by immunoSEQ multiplex PCR. The sample has almost 20,000 clones, around 43% seen once. The chain links TRBV21-1 to TRBJ2-2; the D segment call TRBD2 is taken from the table without a DNA check. TRBV21-1 is a recognized pseudogene. Material: CFSE-low (dividing) CD4+ T cells sorted from an allogeneic mixed lymphocyte reaction. The receptor was derived from a human donor in good health; the cells came from an allogeneic mixed lymphocyte reaction. Some clones in this sample may be carry-over from other donors' samples. The CDR3, as DNA: TGTGCCAGCTGGAGGTACGAGGGAGACGGGGAGCTGTTTTTT. Translating gives CASWRYEGDGELFF.